This T cell receptor (beta chain) was profiled in a study of shared clonotypes between healthy human individuals. Study results and limitations: The expectation was that sequencing depth would affect clonotype sharing among donors.

Points on this clone: No antigen is known for it.

The method was immunoSEQ multiplex PCR; TCRdb's version includes in-frame clones alone and lacks a portion of them. The sample lists around 2.3 million clones, under 97% seen once, with 0.1% to 0.15% in the top ten. Trimming took off 5 bases at V and 2 bases at J, with 13 bases between the two ends. CDR3 length: 14 residues. Germline lookup yields CDR1 SGHTA and CDR2 FQGNSA. The sequence came from a young man in good health. The specimen sequenced was naive CD4+ T cells sorted from blood. Subset here: CD45RA+ positively selected. V gene TRBV7-2 combines with J gene TRBJ2-7; TRBD1 is a possible D gene (7 bases). CDR3 DNA sequence: TGTGCCAGCAGCCCGCGGGACAGAACCTACGAGCAGTACTTC. Residues: CASSPRDRTYEQYF. The full variable domain, with the rest looked up from reference TRBV7-2 and TRBJ2-7, is GAGVSQSPSNKVTEKGKDVELRCDPISGHTALYWYRQSLGQGLEFLIYFQGNSAPDKSGLPSDRFSAERTGGSVSTLTIQRTQQEDSAVYLCASSPRDRTYEQYFGPGTRLTVT.